This TCR beta chain was found in a study of Ad26.COV2.S vaccination and SARS-CoV-2 variants. Details on this clone: Antigen: not known.

Deletions cut 0 bases from V and 2 bases from J, with 14 bases between. The length of the CDR3 is 16 residues. CDR1 and CDR2 from the germline V gene are SQVTM and ANQGSEA. Using immunoSEQ multiplex PCR, the repertoire was profiled, and TCRdb retains in-frame clones only, with some absent. Of nearly 95,000 clones listed, roughly 85% are singletons. Study-wide results and caveats: Individuals receiving vaccine had higher spike-specific TCR breadth than placebo recipients did. A substantial breadth of spike-specific CD8+ and CD4+ T cell responses after vaccination has been reported. TCR breadth and depth analyses may have underestimated total T cell responses.

J is TRBJ2-1 and V is TRBV29-1; D ambiguous. The source of this sequence is a human donor who had recovered from COVID-19. The sequences come from peripheral blood, collected after recovery from COVID-19. The DNA for the CDR3 is TGCAGCGTTGAAGATCAGGCCCCGATAGCCTACAATGAGCAGTTCTTC. Its translation: CSVEDQAPIAYNEQFF.